This TCR beta chain was retrieved from a study of tissue T cells after allogeneic stem cell transplantation. Relative to its sample, this clone is medium-sized. The gene names here belong to mouse. Coverage ceases 1 residue before the CDR3 finishes, and the germline J gene fills in the end. Stated time point: mouse harvest day 7 after allogeneic transplant. Each mouse received 10^7 T-cell-depleted marrow cells plus 10^6 splenic CD5+ T cells by tail vein. V dropped 0 bases and J dropped 2 bases, with 8 bases sitting between them. The CDR3 length is 14 residues. CDR1 and CDR2 from the germline V gene are LGHNA and YSYQKL. The method was immunoSEQ multiplex PCR; TCRdb's version includes in-frame clones alone and lacks a portion of them. The sample lists roughly 6,400 clones; around 42% were seen once.

What was sequenced was gut tissue. This receptor was taken from a female BALB/c mouse given C57BL/6 T cells with graft-versus-host disease after an allogeneic hematopoietic cell transplant. V gene TRBV2 combines with J gene TRBJ2-7, with D perhaps given as TRBD1 or TRBD2 (5 bases each). CDR3 amino acids: CASSQERGPYEQYF. The DNA read from the CDR3 is TGTGCCAGCAGCCAAGAGAGGGGCCCCTATGAACAGTAC.